This T cell receptor beta chain was captured by sequencing in a study of OX40 agonist ivuxolimab in advanced cancers. Assay: immunoSEQ multiplex PCR; the TCRdb copy retains only in-frame clones and omits some. The sample includes some 70,000 clones, just under 85% of them seen just once. The material sequenced was CD4+ or CD8+ T cells sorted from blood, taken in a trial of the OX40 agonist ivuxolimab. This TCR was recovered from an adult with an advanced solid tumor such as melanoma, head and neck, liver or kidney cancer.

CDR3 region: CASLLGYGRDTQYF. CDR3 bases: TGTGCCAGCCTACTGGGCTATGGCAGAGATACGCAGTATTTT. The chain combines TRBV6-6 with TRBJ2-3; D unresolved. The germline gives CDR1 MNHNY, CDR2 SVGAGI (reference sequence). The V end lost 8 bases, the J end lost 5 bases, and 17 bases lay between the germline ends. CDR3 length: 14 amino acids.